This passage covers 9 T cell receptor beta chains from one sample sequenced in a study of blood T cells in healthy people across ages. Through a sample-barcoded 5' primer and a J-beta primer mix, a second PCR was run for roughly 7 to 11 cycles. TCRdb reanalysed the 5' RACE reads using MiXCR and keeps one entry per CDR3 protein. The table includes approximately 800,000 distinct CDR3 sequences, 58% detected once. The sample comprised blood. These receptor sequences come from a man younger than 40 in good health.

The rearrangement links TRBV11-2 to TRBJ1-2, with no clear D. The CDR3 sequence is 12 residues long. Looked up from germline, CDR1 is SGHAT and CDR2 is FQNNGV. The ends were cut back, 5 bases at V and 6 bases at J, with 10 bases in the middle. The CDR3 DNA reads TGTGCCAGCAGCGCGAACTGGGATGGCTACACCTTC. This encodes CASSANWDGYTF.

The chain uses TRBV6-2 or TRBV6-3 and TRBJ2-7; 10 bases are a match to TRBD1. CDR1 MNHEY and CDR2 SVGEGT come from the germline V gene. V trimming: 3 bases; J trimming: 5 bases; junction bases outside the gene matches: 7. This CDR3 spans 15 amino acids. For the CDR3, the DNA is TGTGCCAGCAGTTATTCCGACAGGGGGCTGAACGAGCAGTACTTC. This codes for CASSYSDRGLNEQYF.

CDR3 sequence (DNA): TGTGCCTGGAGTTCCAACGAAGTCGAGCAGTTCTTC. Translation gives CAWSSNEVEQFF. The chain couples TRBV30 to TRBJ2-1; D unclear. Germline V lookup: CDR1 GTSNPN, CDR2 SVGIG (reference sequence). The length of the CDR3 is 12 residues. V lost 2 bases and J lost 10, with 12 bases in between.

The chain uses TRBV24-1 and TRBJ2-1, with 9 nucleotides matching TRBD2. V dropped 4 bases and J dropped 7; count of bases not matched to a gene: 10. Germline lookup yields CDR1 KGHDR and CDR2 SFDVKD. The CDR3 has 16 residues. The CDR3 bases are TGTGCCACCAGTGACACCGGACGAGCGGGAGGAAATGAGCAGTTCTTC. It encodes CATSDTGRAGGNEQFF.

This clonotype was found a few times. The chain uses TRBV27 and TRBJ2-7, with a possible D match to TRBD1 (6 bases). CDR1 MNHEY and CDR2 SMNVEV come from the germline V gene (reference sequence). The CDR3 contains 11 residues. V gave up 7 bases and J gave up 8 bases, with 12 bases separating them. The CDR3 is CASTWGTKQYF. The CDR3 DNA follows: TGTGCCAGCACCTGGGGGACAAAGCAGTACTTC.

The CDR3 DNA follows: TGCAGCGTTGGTAAGGGGGCTTACGAGCAGTACTTC. As protein: CSVGKGAYEQYF. The chain uses TRBV29-1 and TRBJ2-5; 7 bases are shared with TRBD1. The better agreement between TRBJ2-7 and the DNA end casts doubt on the J call. Germline lookup yields CDR1 SQVTM and CDR2 ANQGSEA. CDR3 length equals 12 residues.

The DNA of the CDR3 is TGTGCCAGCAGCTTAGGCGTAGGAGAGGCATTCGGGTACACCTTC. The encoded protein is CASSLGVGEAFGYTF. This chain links TRBV13 with TRBJ1-2; D ambiguous. The germline V gene has CDR1 PRHDT and CDR2 FYEKMQ (reference sequence). The CDR3 covers 15 residues. Trimming pared 0 bases from V and 11 bases from J, leaving 19 bases between.

The V call is TRBV29-1, the J call TRBJ1-2, with 8 nucleotides matching TRBD1. CDR1 is SQVTM, CDR2 ANQGSEA, per germline. With 4 bases clipped from V and 8 bases from J, the junction kept 9 bases outside the gene matches. The CDR3 is made up of 13 amino acids. The CDR3 nucleotides read TGCAGCGTTGGGGCAGGGGGCGCGGCCGGCTACACCTTC. Residues: CSVGAGGAAGYTF.

This rearrangement joins TRBV12-5 to TRBJ1-2; 9 bases are shared with TRBD1. The V and J ends lost 1 base and 6 bases, in that order; junction bases with no gene match: 12. The germline V gene encodes CDR1 LGHNT and CDR2 FRNRAP. This CDR3 contains 17 residues. The DNA for the CDR3 is TGTGCTAGTGGTTTGGCCACCCCTACAGGGGGCGTAAATGGCTACACCTTC. It codes for CASGLATPTGGVNGYTF.